This TCR beta chain was sequenced for a study of regulatory T cells in long-lasting Graves disease. There are a few counts of this clonotype. Specified time point: persistent/refractory GD, antithyroid drugs over 5 years with positive TRAb. Construction of the TCR library relied on RNA isolated from PBMCs. Peripheral blood, 7.5 to 9 milliliters of it, was drawn into EDTA tubes. iRepertoire HTBI primers and Arm-PCR of CDR3 regions built TCR beta libraries. In TCRdb, the multiplex PCR reads were re-called with MiXCR into one record per CDR3 protein. Of around 400,000 distinct CDR3 sequences listed, around 20% were seen once; the top ten hold approximately 26%. From germline, CDR1 is SEHNR and CDR2 FQNEAQ (reference sequence). V was shortened by 5 bases and J by 3 bases, with 14 bases between the two germline ends. The CDR3 loop spans 14 amino acids.

The clonotype originates from a female donor with Graves disease. This specimen consisted of peripheral blood mononuclear cells (PBMCs), obtained when the disease was refractory, from a patient treated with antithyroid drugs. The chain combines TRBV7-9 with TRBJ2-7, with D possibly called TRBD1 or TRBD2 (5 bases each). CDR3 sequence (DNA): TGTGCCAGCAGCCACGGGGACGGAGACTACGAGCAGTACTTC. Protein product: CASSHGDGDYEQYF.